The 18 T cell receptor beta chains below all came from one sample that was sequenced in a study of beta chain features in type 1 diabetes. Reverse transcribing all isolated RNA meant expressed TCRB transcripts were sequenced. Method: immunoSEQ multiplex PCR; TCRdb's copy keeps in-frame clones and lacks some. This sample has about 130,000 clones, with around 8.7% found just once. The sequencing sample was made of central memory CD4+ T cells from blood. All receptors come from a man younger than 30 in good health.

The rearrangement uses TRBV7-3 and TRBJ2-3, with a tentative D call TRBD2 (6 bases). The germline V gene has CDR1 SGHTA and CDR2 FQGTGA. This CDR3 region has 15 residues. V lost 4 bases, J lost 5 bases, and 16 bases lay in between. For the CDR3, the DNA is TGTGCCAGCAGCTCGATCCCCGGGGGAGTAGATACGCAGTATTTT. Its translation: CASSSIPGGVDTQYF.

The chain employs TRBV13 and TRBJ2-5; 8 bases are shared with TRBD2. Germline assignment: CDR1 PRHDT and CDR2 FYEKMQ (reference sequence). The CDR3 spans 14 residues. V trimming: 2 bases; J trimming: 3 bases; junction bases outside the gene matches: 2. This CDR3 is CASSLNGGEETQYF. For the CDR3, the DNA is TGTGCCAGCAGCTTAAACGGGGGGGAAGAGACCCAGTACTTC.

In its sample, this clone was seen a few times. The chain joins TRBV5-1 to TRBJ2-5, with 8 nucleotides matching TRBD1. The CDR3 extends over 14 amino acids. Germline assignment: CDR1 SGHRS and CDR2 YFSETQ. V shed 4 bases and J 1 base; nucleotides not matched to a gene: 3. The chain's CDR3 is CASSVTGAQETQYF. For the CDR3, the DNA is TGCGCCAGCAGCGTGACAGGGGCCCAAGAGACCCAGTACTTC.

This chain connects TRBV7-9 to TRBJ2-7, with 7 bases identical to TRBD1. From germline, CDR1 is SEHNR and CDR2 FQNEAQ (reference sequence). V trimming: 4 bases; J trimming: 3 bases; junction bases outside the gene matches: 3. This CDR3 region has 13 residues. The CDR3: CASSSDRIYEQYF. For the CDR3, the DNA is TGTGCCAGCAGCTCGGACAGGATCTACGAGCAGTACTTC.

There are a few counts of this clone. The chain carries TRBV19 and TRBJ1-4, with a weak D call TRBD1 (6 bases). This CDR3 has 15 residues. Per germline, CDR1 LNHDA and CDR2 SQIVND (reference sequence). Deletions cut 1 base from V and 5 bases from J, with 11 bases between. The CDR3 region is CASSIGRGLNEKLFF. The CDR3 DNA follows: TGTGCCAGTAGTATAGGCAGGGGCCTCAATGAAAAACTGTTTTTT.

This clone was seen at least ten times. The chain links TRBV13 to TRBJ2-2; D possibly corresponds to TRBD2 (6 bases). V gave up 2 bases and J gave up 2 bases, with 9 bases separating them. CDR1 PRHDT and CDR2 FYEKMQ come from the germline V gene (reference sequence). CDR3 size: 15 residues. CDR3 DNA sequence: TGTGCCAGCAGCTTATCTGGACTAAACACCGGGGAGCTGTTTTTT. Amino acid sequence: CASSLSGLNTGELFF.

This chain uses TRBV5-1 with TRBJ1-2; the D is unclear. The ends were cut back, 0 bases at V and 0 bases at J, with 6 bases in the middle. The germline CDR1 and CDR2 sequences are SGHRS and YFSETQ. The CDR3 has 14 amino acids. The CDR3 sequence: CASSLDSSNYGYTF. For the CDR3, the DNA is TGCGCCAGCAGCTTGGACAGCTCTAACTATGGCTACACCTTC.

The genes are TRBV5-4 and TRBJ2-5, with 9 nucleotides matching TRBD1. Germline V gene data show CDR1 as SGHNT and CDR2 as YYREEE (reference sequence). J gave up 2 bases and V 2 bases, and 1 base lay outside the gene matches. CDR3 length equals 14 residues. The CDR3 DNA sequence: TGTGCCAGCAGCTTCGACAGGGGGCAAGAGACCCAGTACTTC. This codes for CASSFDRGQETQYF.

The chain uses TRBV9 and TRBJ2-2; 10 bases fit TRBD2. The ends lost 3 bases at V and 4 bases at J; junction bases unmatched: 27. This CDR3 is 23 amino acids long. The germline CDR1 and CDR2 sequences are SGDLS and YYNGEE. The chain's CDR3 is CASSGTPGLAGAQDVIFTGELFF. The CDR3 region has the DNA TGTGCCAGCAGCGGAACCCCGGGGCTAGCGGGGGCTCAAGACGTCATCTTCACCGGGGAGCTGTTTTTT. Supplemented by reference TRBV9 and TRBJ2-2, the full variable domain reads DSGVTQTPKHLITATGQRVTLRCSPRSGDLSVYWYQQSLDQGLQFLIQYYNGEERAKGNILERFSAQQFPDLHSELNLSSLELGDSALYFCASSGTPGLAGAQDVIFTGELFFGEGSRLTVL.

V is TRBV4-2 and J is TRBJ2-5; 8 bases are a match to TRBD2. V shed 0 bases and J 5 bases; nucleotides not matched to a gene: 5. Germline V gene data show CDR1 as LGHNA and CDR2 as YNFKEQ. The CDR3 totals 15 residues. The CDR3 DNA sequence: TGTGCCAGCAGCCAAGAGGAACGGGGGGGTGAGACCCAGTACTTC. Its translation: CASSQEERGGETQYF.

This clone was observed a handful of times. The V gene is TRBV5-1, the J gene TRBJ2-4; D is perhaps TRBD1 (6 bases). Trimming left V 4 bases short and J 10 bases short, with 24 bases between. Germline-derived CDR1 and CDR2 are SGHRS and YFSETQ. The CDR3 is made up of 16 amino acids. The CDR3 nucleotides are TGCGCCAGCAGCCCCCATCTTGGGACAACAGAATGGATTCAGTACTTC. Translating it yields CASSPHLGTTEWIQYF.

This clone was observed a handful of times. The rearrangement joins TRBV7-9 to TRBJ1-6; 8 bases are shared with TRBD1. This CDR3 is 14 amino acids long. Losses at the gene ends were 4 bases for V and 7 bases for J; bases not matched to a gene: 3. The germline gives CDR1 SEHNR, CDR2 FQNEAQ (reference sequence). The CDR3 DNA sequence: TGTGCCAGCAGCTCACAGGGGGGAAATTCACCCCTCCACTTT. It codes for CASSSQGGNSPLHF.

The rearrangement uses TRBV7-2 and TRBJ2-5, with D possibly matching TRBD2 (7 bases). Germline CDR1 and CDR2: SGHTA and FQGNSA. V gave up 0 bases and J gave up 5 bases, with 13 bases separating them. CDR3 size: 15 residues. DNA for the CDR3: TGTGCCAGCAGCTTAGCGGGGGGGGCATACGAGACCCAGTACTTC. Its protein is CASSLAGGAYETQYF.

The genes are TRBV7-9 and TRBJ2-7; D not resolved. Trimming shortened V by 5 bases and J by 3 bases, and 8 bases separated the two germline ends. This CDR3 contains 12 residues. Germline assignment: CDR1 SEHNR and CDR2 FQNEAQ (reference sequence). CDR3 sequence reads: CASSRAGYEQYF. In DNA form, the CDR3 reads TGTGCCAGCAGCCGTGCAGGCTACGAGCAGTACTTC.

The V gene is TRBV2, the J gene TRBJ2-5; 7 bases line up with TRBD2. CDR3 size: 14 residues. V gave up 3 bases and J gave up 4 bases; unmatched junction bases: 5. Germline V gene lookup returns CDR1 SNHLY and CDR2 FYNNEI. In nucleotides, the CDR3 is TGTGCCAGCAGTGAGCTAGCGGTCATAGAGACCCAGTACTTC. This gives the protein CASSELAVIETQYF. The whole variable domain, remainder taken from reference TRBV2 and TRBJ2-5, is EPEVTQTPSHQVTQMGQEVILRCVPISNHLYFYWYRQILGQKVEFLVSFYNNEISEKSEIFDDQFSVERPDGSNFTLKIRSTKLEDSAMYFCASSELAVIETQYFGPGTRLLVL.

Only a few counts were recorded for this clone. The chain employs TRBV11-1 and TRBJ1-2; 7 bases line up with TRBD1. With 2 bases clipped from V and 6 bases from J, the junction kept 9 bases outside the gene matches. CDR1 is SGHAT, CDR2 FQDESV, per germline (reference sequence). The CDR3 has 15 amino acids. CDR3 DNA: TGTGCCAGCAGCTTAAATAGCGGACAGGCCGATGGCTACACCTTC. Translated: CASSLNSGQADGYTF.

The genes are TRBV19 and TRBJ1-5; D is perhaps TRBD1 (6 bases). Germline V gene data show CDR1 as LNHDA and CDR2 as SQIVND (reference sequence). The CDR3 totals 14 residues. V shed 3 bases and J shed 6 bases, with 12 bases lying between them. CDR3 bases: TGTGCCAGTAGTATCACAGGGCTCTCTCAGCCCCAGCATTTT. It codes for CASSITGLSQPQHF.

This clone was counted between two and nine times. The chain joins TRBV7-2 to TRBJ2-6, with D possibly being TRBD1 (6 bases). Germline V gene lookup returns CDR1 SGHTA and CDR2 FQGNSA. V lost 4 bases and J lost 0, with 13 bases in between. The CDR3 spans 17 residues. The chain's CDR3 is CASSWSGANSGANVLTF. CDR3 nucleotides: TGTGCCAGCAGCTGGTCAGGGGCCAACTCTGGGGCCAACGTCCTGACTTTC.